These T cell receptor beta chains were read from a single sample in a study of post-analysis software for immune sequencing data. TCRdb independently ran MiXCR on the PCR reads; one entry per CDR3 protein. The sample holds roughly 800,000 distinct CDR3 sequences, less than 35% seen once. Sequenced sample: blood. The receptors shown here come from a girl aged 5-17 years with multiple sclerosis. CDR3s include the opening cysteine and the closing phenylalanine or tryptophan. The order of the fields is CDR3 DNA, CDR3 protein, clone size, V gene, J gene, D gene. A D gene is named only where the DNA matches it firmly. Clone size, where shown, is once, few, many, or a class for clones that have expanded.

DNA: TGCGCCAGCAGTGGGCAGGGGTTATTTTCCTACGAGCAGTACTTC
CDR3: CASSGQGLFSYEQYF
size: -
V: TRBV23-1
J: TRBJ2-7
D: -

DNA: TGCAGTGCTCCTGCTCGACTAGCGGGTTACAACTCCTACGAGCAGTACTTC
CDR3: CSAPARLAGYNSYEQYF
size: once
V: TRBV20-1
J: TRBJ2-7
D: TRBD2

DNA: TGCAGTGCCCCTCCTCCGGGGTTTTATGGCTACACCTTC
CDR3: CSAPPPGFYGYTF
size: -
V: TRBV20-1
J: TRBJ1-2
D: -

DNA: TGTGCCAGCAGCTCCACCGGGACAGGGGGCCCAGATACGCAGTATTTT
CDR3: CASSSTGTGGPDTQYF
size: -
V: TRBV7-2
J: TRBJ2-3
D: TRBD1

DNA: TGCGCCAGCAGCTTGGCGGGGGTATCCCAAGAGACCCAGTACTTC
CDR3: CASSLAGVSQETQYF
size: few
V: TRBV5-1
J: TRBJ2-5
D: -

DNA: TGTGCCAGCAGCCCTAGACTAGCGGGGGGCGCTGAGCAGTTCTTC
CDR3: CASSPRLAGGAEQFF
size: few
V: TRBV7-2
J: TRBJ2-1
D: TRBD2

DNA: TGTGCCAGCAGTTACGCGGCTAGCACCGGGGAGCTGTTTTTT
CDR3: CASSYAASTGELFF
size: -
V: TRBV6-5
J: TRBJ2-2
D: -

DNA: TGCGCCAGCAGCTTGCAAGAGGATACGCAGTATTTT
CDR3: CASSLQEDTQYF
size: -
V: TRBV5-1
J: TRBJ2-3
D: -

DNA: TGCAGTGCTAGCGGCAGGGAGAGGTTGTACTATGGCTACACCTTC
CDR3: CSASGRERLYYGYTF
size: -
V: TRBV20-1
J: TRBJ1-2
D: -

DNA: TGCGCCAGCAGCAGCCGGACAGGGGCTAGGCGGGAGACCCAGTACTTC
CDR3: CASSSRTGARRETQYF
size: -
V: TRBV5-1
J: TRBJ2-5
D: TRBD1

DNA: TGTGCCAGCAGAAGAGCGGGAGGATCAGATACGCAGTATTTT
CDR3: CASRRAGGSDTQYF
size: -
V: TRBV6-2/TRBV6-3
J: TRBJ2-3
D: TRBD2

DNA: TGTGCCAGCAGTTTATCAGGGAAATACTATAATTCACCCCTCCACTTT
CDR3: CASSLSGKYYNSPLHF
size: -
V: TRBV27
J: TRBJ1-6
D: -

DNA: TGTGCCAGCCGCGCCGGGACAGGGGATTCACCCCTCCACTTT
CDR3: CASRAGTGDSPLHF
size: -
V: TRBV6-5
J: TRBJ1-6
D: TRBD1

DNA: TGTGCCAGCAGGTCAGTTCAGGGGGCCCTGAACACTGAAGCTTTCTTT
CDR3: CASRSVQGALNTEAFF
size: -
V: TRBV6-2/TRBV6-3
J: TRBJ1-1
D: TRBD1

DNA: TGTGCCAGCTGCCTCGCAGGGGGGATCCACGAGCAGTACTTC
CDR3: CASCLAGGIHEQYF
size: few
V: TRBV10-3
J: TRBJ2-7
D: -

DNA: TGTGCCAGCACCTACGGGGGAGTTCAAGAGACCCAGTACTTC
CDR3: CASTYGGVQETQYF
size: few
V: TRBV28
J: TRBJ2-5
D: -

DNA: TGTGCCAGCTCACCGGGACAGTCTGGATCACCTCTCCACTTT
CDR3: CASSPGQSGSPLHF
size: -
V: TRBV18
J: TRBJ1-6
D: TRBD1

DNA: TGCAGTGCTAGGATCGGGGAAACACACACAGATACGCAGTATTTT
CDR3: CSARIGETHTDTQYF
size: -
V: TRBV20-1
J: TRBJ2-3
D: -

DNA: TGTGCCAGCAGCTTAGGCTCCAGGAACACTGAAGCTTTCTTT
CDR3: CASSLGSRNTEAFF
size: -
V: TRBV7-6
J: TRBJ1-1
D: -

DNA: TGCGCCAGCAGCTTGGGAGCGGGATCGACCGAGCAGTACTTC
CDR3: CASSLGAGSTEQYF
size: -
V: TRBV5-1
J: TRBJ2-7
D: TRBD2

DNA: TGTGCCAGCAGTTTAAGGGCCGCCGCCTACGAGCAGTACTTC
CDR3: CASSLRAAAYEQYF
size: -
V: TRBV12-3/TRBV12-4
J: TRBJ2-7
D: -

DNA: TGCAGTGCTAGCCGAGGGTTTCCCCAAGAGACCCAGTTCTTC
CDR3: CSASRGFPQETQFF
size: few
V: TRBV20-1
J: TRBJ2-1
D: -

DNA: TGCAGTGCTAGAGTATTAGCGGGGAGCACAGATACGCAGTATTTT
CDR3: CSARVLAGSTDTQYF
size: few
V: TRBV20-1
J: TRBJ2-3
D: TRBD2

DNA: TGTGCCACCGCTGGGGGCGGGAACACAGATACGCAGTATTTT
CDR3: CATAGGGNTDTQYF
size: few
V: TRBV15
J: TRBJ2-3
D: -

DNA: TGCGCCAGCAGCTTGTTCAAGAGCCCCCCCGTAGAAACGCAGTATTTT
CDR3: CASSLFKSPPVETQYF
size: few
V: TRBV5-1
J: TRBJ2-3
D: -

DNA: TGTGCCATCAGCCCCAGGGATCCCAGCGAGCAGTACTTC
CDR3: CAISPRDPSEQYF
size: few
V: TRBV10-3
J: TRBJ2-7
D: -

DNA: TGTGCCAGCAGCCAAATCCGGGACAGATCCTACGAGCGGTACTTC
CDR3: CASSQIRDRSYERYF
size: -
V: TRBV5-5
J: TRBJ2-7
D: TRBD1

DNA: TGTGCCAGCAGTCCCACAGGGGGGGCCTACGAGCAGTACTTC
CDR3: CASSPTGGAYEQYF
size: few
V: TRBV6-6
J: TRBJ2-7
D: -

DNA: TGTGCCAGCAGTTACGGGGGCGAGGTGGATGAAAAACTGTTTTTT
CDR3: CASSYGGEVDEKLFF
size: few
V: TRBV6-2/TRBV6-3
J: TRBJ1-4
D: -

DNA: TGTGCCAGCAGTCCTGACCGCCCTATGGGGAGCACCTTC
CDR3: CASSPDRPMGSTF
size: -
V: TRBV7-9
J: TRBJ1-2
D: -

DNA: TGTGCCAGCAGCCTAGCGGGGCTAGCCGGCAATGAGCAGTTCTTC
CDR3: CASSLAGLAGNEQFF
size: -
V: TRBV7-2
J: TRBJ2-1
D: TRBD2

DNA: TGCAGTCCTCTAGCGGGCCTCTACGAGCAGTACTTC
CDR3: CSPLAGLYEQYF
size: -
V: TRBV20-1
J: TRBJ2-7
D: TRBD2

DNA: TGCAGTGCTCACGGCGTGGGGGGCGAGCAGTACTTC
CDR3: CSAHGVGGEQYF
size: few
V: TRBV20-1
J: TRBJ2-7
D: -

DNA: TGTGCCAGCAGCTCCCCAGGGGGCCGTTCCTACGAGCAGTACTTC
CDR3: CASSSPGGRSYEQYF
size: few
V: TRBV7-2
J: TRBJ2-7
D: TRBD1

DNA: TGTGCCAGCAGCGACCGACAGGGCAAAAACTATGGCTACACCTTC
CDR3: CASSDRQGKNYGYTF
size: few
V: TRBV9
J: TRBJ1-2
D: TRBD1

DNA: TGCAGTGCTCTCCAAGGAAACTATGGCTACACCTTC
CDR3: CSALQGNYGYTF
size: -
V: TRBV20-1
J: TRBJ1-2
D: -

DNA: TGCGCCAGCAGCTTACATATGGGGGCAGAAGAGACCCAGTACTTC
CDR3: CASSLHMGAEETQYF
size: -
V: TRBV4-3
J: TRBJ2-5
D: -

DNA: TGCGCCAGCAGCTTGGCCACGGCGGCAGGGGCAACACTAGTCGCCTACGAGCAGTACTTC
CDR3: CASSLATAAGATLVAYEQYF
size: few
V: TRBV5-1
J: TRBJ2-7
D: -

DNA: TGTGCCAGCAGATGGGACACCGGGGAGCTGTTTTTT
CDR3: CASRWDTGELFF
size: -
V: TRBV25-1
J: TRBJ2-2
D: -

DNA: TGTGCCAGCAGTCACCAGGGATCAGGGAAAGAGACCCAGTACTTC
CDR3: CASSHQGSGKETQYF
size: few
V: TRBV28
J: TRBJ2-5
D: -